This T cell receptor (beta chain) was retrieved from a study of T cell responses to AZD1222 COVID-19 vaccine. CDR1 is SGHTA and CDR2 is FQGNSA in the germline V gene. The CDR3 consists of 16 residues. Trimming removed 0 bases from V and 1 base from J, with 10 bases in between. Sequenced by immunoSEQ multiplex PCR; TCRdb stores in-frame clones only, minus some. The sample shows about 110,000 clones, approximately 91% of them seen only once. A note on this clone: The antigen is undetermined.

Study-level findings and limits: Of the AZD1222 recipients, only 5 to 7 were seropositive at baseline. Repertoire sampling was restricted to post-peak T cell response timepoints.

The TCR originated in an adult in good health. The rearrangement links TRBV7-2 to TRBJ1-3; unclear D gene. Sequenced material: peripheral blood, taken on day 0 of MenACWY control vaccination. This CDR3 is CASSLAPIESGNTIYF. CDR3 DNA sequence: TGTGCCAGCAGCTTAGCACCGATTGAATCTGGAAACACCATATATTTT.